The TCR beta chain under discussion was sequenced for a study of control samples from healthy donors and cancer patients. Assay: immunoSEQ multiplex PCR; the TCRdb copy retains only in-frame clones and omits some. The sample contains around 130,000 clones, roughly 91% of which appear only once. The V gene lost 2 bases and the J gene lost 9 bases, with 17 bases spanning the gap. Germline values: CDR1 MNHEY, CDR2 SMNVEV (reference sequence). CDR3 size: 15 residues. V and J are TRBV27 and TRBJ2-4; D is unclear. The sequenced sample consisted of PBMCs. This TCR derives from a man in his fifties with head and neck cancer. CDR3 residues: CASSLLGPAYAIQYF. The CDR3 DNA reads TGTGCCAGCAGTTTACTCGGACCGGCATATGCCATTCAGTACTTC.